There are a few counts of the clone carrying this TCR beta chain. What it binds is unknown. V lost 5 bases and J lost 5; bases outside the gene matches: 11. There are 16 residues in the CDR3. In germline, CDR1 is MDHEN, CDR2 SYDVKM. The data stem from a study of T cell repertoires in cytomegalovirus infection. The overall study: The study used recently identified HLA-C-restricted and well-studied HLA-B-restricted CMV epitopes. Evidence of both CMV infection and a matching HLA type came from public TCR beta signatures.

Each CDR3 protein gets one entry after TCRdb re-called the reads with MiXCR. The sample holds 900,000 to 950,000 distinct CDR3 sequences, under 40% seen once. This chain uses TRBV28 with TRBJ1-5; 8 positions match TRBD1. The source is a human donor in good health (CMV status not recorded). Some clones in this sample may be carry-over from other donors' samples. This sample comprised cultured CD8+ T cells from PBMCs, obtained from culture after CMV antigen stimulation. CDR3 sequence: CASSPPGQGFHQPQHF. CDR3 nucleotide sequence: TGTGCCAGCAGTCCCCCCGGACAGGGCTTCCATCAGCCCCAGCATTTT.